Presented here are 10 T cell receptor beta chains from one specimen sequenced in a study of cytomegalovirus exposure and HLA in healthy donors. PCR used 60 Vbeta primers and 13 Jbeta primers. Sequencing was performed with immunoSEQ multiplex PCR; in TCRdb, only in-frame clones are kept and a portion is missing. Here the sample spans fewer than 120,000 clones, 75% to 80% being singletons. Sequenced material: PBMCs. These receptors were taken from a woman in her twenties or thirties in good health and CMV-seronegative.

The chain combines TRBV6-5 with TRBJ1-1; 8 nucleotides line up with TRBD1. The V and J ends lost 5 bases and 0 bases, in that order; junction bases with no gene match: 5. The CDR3 loop spans 15 amino acids. Germline CDR1 reads MNHEY; CDR2 reads SVGAGI. The CDR3 DNA reads TGTGCCAGCAGTCCCCCGACAGGGGTGAACACTGAAGCTTTCTTT. As protein: CASSPPTGVNTEAFF.

The V call is TRBV6-7, the J call TRBJ1-5; no clear D gene. TRBV6-7 counts as an open reading frame of uncertain function. Trimming cost V 6 bases and J 0 bases, with 15 bases left between them. The length of the CDR3 is 16 residues. Written as DNA, the CDR3 is TGTGCCAGCAGGTCCTCGACACCGTATAGCAATCAGCCCCAGCATTTT. Residues: CASRSSTPYSNQPQHF.

The genes are TRBV28 and TRBJ2-7, with 10 bases identical to TRBD2. CDR3 size: 20 residues. Germline CDR1 is MDHEN and CDR2 is SYDVKM. V gave up 8 bases and J gave up 5 bases; unmatched junction bases: 27. As DNA, the CDR3 is TGTGCCAGCCGTCCTCGAGGATGGAAGGCTAGCGGGGGAATTGGCCACGAGCAGTACTTC. The encoded protein is CASRPRGWKASGGIGHEQYF.

The rearrangement uses TRBV11-2 and TRBJ1-2, with 7 bases aligning to TRBD1. Looked up from germline, CDR1 is SGHAT and CDR2 is FQNNGV. The length of the CDR3 is 15 residues. Unmatched junction bases numbered 9, after V lost 4 bases and J lost 4 bases. The DNA for the CDR3 is TGTGCCAGCAGCTCGGGACAGCCGGGGGCCTATGGCTACACCTTC. This sequence encodes CASSSGQPGAYGYTF.

The chain carries TRBV7-2 and TRBJ1-6; no firm D call. V shed 5 bases and J shed 10 bases, with 12 bases lying between them. Germline V gene sequence: CDR1 SGHTA, CDR2 FQGNSA. This CDR3 region has 13 residues. This chain's CDR3 is CASSPQLRSPLHF. The CDR3 coding sequence is TGTGCCAGCAGCCCCCAATTGAGATCACCCCTCCACTTT.

Worth noting for this clone: A junction boundary mismatches the germline segment, possibly from a read error. The chain links TRBV7-9 to TRBJ2-4, with D possibly matching TRBD1 (5 bases). The CDR3 loop spans 15 amino acids. In germline, CDR1 is SEHNR, CDR2 FQNEAQ (reference sequence). CDR3 coding DNA: TGTGCCAGCACCTTACAGGAATATGGCAAAAACATTCAGTACTTC. Encoded protein: CASTLQEYGKNIQYF.

The V call is TRBV5-4, the J call TRBJ2-1; D might be TRBD1 (6 bases). Germline V gene sequence: CDR1 SGHNT, CDR2 YYREEE (reference sequence). The V gene lost 4 bases and the J gene lost 5 bases, with 10 bases spanning the gap. This CDR3 spans 13 amino acids. Written as DNA, the CDR3 is TGTGCCAGCAGCCCGGACAGTAACAATGAGCAGTTCTTC. Its translation is CASSPDSNNEQFF.

The rearrangement uses TRBV29-1 and TRBJ1-2, with 9 nucleotides matching TRBD1. With V trimmed by 7 bases and J by 8 bases, 8 bases remained unmatched. CDR1 and CDR2 (germline): SQVTM, ANQGSEA. The CDR3 covers 12 residues. The CDR3 sequence is CSGTGTGFGYTF. CDR3 bases: TGCAGCGGTACCGGGACAGGGTTCGGCTACACCTTC.

This chain links TRBV6-6 with TRBJ1-3; 9 positions agree with TRBD1. The CDR3 covers 15 residues. Germline V gene data show CDR1 as MNHNY and CDR2 as SVGAGI (reference sequence). V shed 6 bases, J shed 5 bases, and the junction held 8 bases outside the gene matches. The CDR3, as DNA: TGTGCCAGCAGCCCCCGGGACAGGGAAAGAAACACCATATATTTT. It encodes CASSPRDRERNTIYF.

V gene TRBV6-5 combines with J gene TRBJ2-3; D gene unclear. V dropped 5 bases and J dropped 5 bases, with 14 bases sitting between them. The germline gives CDR1 MNHEY, CDR2 SVGAGI. The CDR3 has 14 residues. The CDR3 DNA reads as TGTGCCAGCAGTCTCAACCACAACGTAGATACGCAGTATTTT. It encodes CASSLNHNVDTQYF.